The 31 T cell receptor beta chains in this list originate from one sample, sequenced in a study of blood T cell repertoires in COVID-19. The protocol was immunoSEQ multiplex PCR, while the TCRdb copy is restricted to in-frame clones and leaves out a portion. The profile shows under 200,000 clones, 80% to 90% of them singletons. Material: PBMCs or T cells enriched from blood (not recorded which). These receptors were taken from a woman between 18 and 29 years old who had recovered from COVID-19.

The rearrangement joins TRBV18 to TRBJ1-2, with TRBD1 matching 8 bases. CDR3 length: 14 amino acids. Trimming at V came to 1 base and at J to 2 bases, leaving 0 bases not matched to a gene. Germline CDR1 is KGHSH and CDR2 is LQKENI. CDR3 bases: TGTGCCAGCTCACCACGGACAGGGAACTATGGCTACACCTTC. Translating it yields CASSPRTGNYGYTF.

The gene calls are TRBV7-9 and TRBJ2-3; no clear D. Germline V gene data show CDR1 as SEHNR and CDR2 as FQNEAQ (reference sequence). Trimming left V 1 base short and J 0 bases short, with 8 bases between. The CDR3 sequence is 15 residues long. CDR3 nucleotides: TGTGCCAGCAGCTTAGACTTGTCTAGCACAGATACGCAGTATTTT. This gives the protein CASSLDLSSTDTQYF.

The chain couples TRBV30 to TRBJ2-3; TRBD1 is a possible D gene (5 bases). The CDR3 length is 14 residues. V was pared by 0 bases and J by 3 bases, with 10 bases between. Looked up from germline, CDR1 is GTSNPN and CDR2 is SVGIG (reference sequence). This CDR3 is CAWSVGVVTDTQYF. The CDR3 coding sequence is TGTGCCTGGAGTGTAGGGGTGGTAACAGATACGCAGTATTTT.

The J gene is TRBJ2-5, the V gene TRBV9, with 7 positions matching TRBD1. Per germline, CDR1 SGDLS and CDR2 YYNGEE. The CDR3 is made up of 14 amino acids. Losses at the gene ends were 4 bases for V and 3 bases for J; bases not matched to a gene: 6. In DNA, the CDR3 is TGTGCCAGCAGCCCGTGGACAGGCGAAGAGACCCAGTACTTC. Translating it yields CASSPWTGEETQYF.

This rearrangement joins TRBV19 to TRBJ2-1, with 8 bases lining up with TRBD1. The length of the CDR3 is 15 residues. V gave up 3 bases and J gave up 9 bases; unmatched junction bases: 10. Per germline, CDR1 LNHDA and CDR2 SQIVND (reference sequence). The CDR3 protein is CASSISQGAHSEQFF. Here the CDR3 DNA reads TGTGCCAGTAGTATTTCTCAGGGGGCCCACAGTGAGCAGTTCTTC.

The chain is built from TRBV6-4 and TRBJ2-2, with a tentative D call TRBD1 (5 bases). In germline, CDR1 is MRHNA, CDR2 SNTAGT. V was cut by 5 bases and J by 5 bases, with 9 bases left in between. The CDR3 totals 13 residues. The CDR3 here is CASSFDSTGELFF. The CDR3 region has the DNA TGTGCCAGCAGTTTCGACAGTACCGGGGAGCTGTTTTTT.

The chain recombines TRBV7-9 with TRBJ2-7; 7 bases line up with TRBD1. Germline assignment: CDR1 SEHNR and CDR2 FQNEAQ (reference sequence). The V and J ends lost 4 bases and 6 bases, in that order; junction bases with no gene match: 12. The CDR3 is 15 amino acids. The CDR3 here is CASSSLGQKFGEQYF. CDR3 DNA: TGTGCCAGCAGCTCCTTGGGACAGAAATTCGGCGAGCAGTACTTC.

A single count supports this clone. V usage is TRBV6-5 and J usage is TRBJ2-3; no firm D call. Germline loops: CDR1 MNHEY, CDR2 SVGAGI. Between the trimmed V and J ends, which lost 6 bases and 3 bases, there was a span of 10 bases. This CDR3 has 13 residues. The CDR3 spells CASRTYRTDTQYF. CDR3 nucleotide sequence: TGTGCCAGCAGAACCTATAGAACAGATACGCAGTATTTT.

The chain links TRBV29-1 to TRBJ2-7; 7 bases fit TRBD1. CDR3 length: 13 residues. Germline lookup yields CDR1 SQVTM and CDR2 ANQGSEA. V dropped 5 bases and J dropped 1; count of bases not matched to a gene: 5. CDR3 in DNA: TGCAGCGTTACCCCGGGACAGTCCTACGAGCAGTACTTC. Residues: CSVTPGQSYEQYF.

CDR3 sequence (DNA): TGTGCCAGCAGCTTTAGGACAGGGTCGTACGAGCAGTTCTTC. This gives the protein CASSFRTGSYEQFF. The chain combines TRBV5-5 with TRBJ2-1; the match to TRBD1 covers 8 bases. The length of the CDR3 is 14 residues. The J segment lost 10 bases and the V segment lost 2 bases, leaving 8 bases of the junction unmatched. Germline-derived CDR1 and CDR2 are SGHKS and YYEKEE (reference sequence).

The J gene is TRBJ2-3, the V gene TRBV28; 7 bases are shared with TRBD1. CDR3 size: 14 residues. CDR1 and CDR2 from the germline V gene are MDHEN and SYDVKM. V lost 6 bases and J lost 0; bases outside the gene matches: 3. CDR3 in DNA: TGTGCCAGCAGGAGGGGGCTTAGCACAGATACGCAGTATTTT. Its protein product is CASRRGLSTDTQYF.

The J gene is TRBJ2-3, the V gene TRBV5-4; the match to TRBD2 covers 11 bases. The V gene end was trimmed by 2 bases and the J gene end by 4 bases; junction bases not matched to a gene: 3. The germline gives CDR1 SGHNT, CDR2 YYREEE (reference sequence). The length of the CDR3 is 15 residues. For the CDR3, the DNA is TGTGCCAGCAGCTTTCTAGCGGGGGGCGCAGATACGCAGTATTTT. Translated, it gives CASSFLAGGADTQYF.

The DNA of the CDR3 is TGTGCCAGCCACATTTCTCCCGGGACAGGGGATGGCTACACCTTC. Protein sequence: CASHISPGTGDGYTF. This chain joins TRBV28 and TRBJ1-2; 10 nucleotides agree with TRBD1. The germline V gene has CDR1 MDHEN and CDR2 SYDVKM. Germline trimming cut 8 bases from V and 6 bases from J; bases unmatched to any gene: 12. The CDR3 spans 15 residues.

This sequence joins TRBV19 and TRBJ2-7; 11 nucleotides line up with TRBD1. J gave up 3 bases and V 7 bases, and 5 bases lay outside the gene matches. There are 14 residues in the CDR3. Germline CDR1 and CDR2: LNHDA and SQIVND (reference sequence). The CDR3 reads CASIGGTGGYEQYF. The CDR3 bases are TGTGCCAGTATTGGTGGGACAGGGGGCTACGAGCAGTACTTC. The whole variable domain, filled in from reference TRBV19 and TRBJ2-7, reads DGGITQSPKYLFRKEGQNVTLSCEQNLNHDAMYWYRQDPGQGLRLIYYSQIVNDFQKGDIAEGYSVSREKKESFPLTVTSAQKNPTAFYLCASIGGTGGYEQYFGPGTRLTVT.

The chain combines TRBV10-3 with TRBJ2-3, with TRBD1 matching over 9 bases. The CDR3 is made up of 13 amino acids. Germline V lookup: CDR1 ENHRY, CDR2 SYGVKD. The junction had 2 bases not matched to a gene; V was cut back by 8 bases and J by 2 bases. CDR3 bases: TGTGCCATCGGGGACAGGGTCACAGATACGCAGTATTTT. Translation: CAIGDRVTDTQYF.

V and J are TRBV9 and TRBJ1-2; D is possibly TRBD1 (5 bases). V lost 2 bases and J 6 bases, leaving 17 bases between the germline ends. This CDR3 contains 15 residues. Germline CDR1 SGDLS, CDR2 YYNGEE. This CDR3 is CASSVGSGGNDGYTF. In DNA, the CDR3 is TGTGCCAGCAGCGTCGGTTCCGGGGGAAACGATGGCTACACCTTC.

The rearrangement joins TRBV9 to TRBJ1-2; D might be TRBD1 (5 bases). Germline V gives CDR1 SGDLS, CDR2 YYNGEE. Trimming stripped 3 bases from V and 5 bases from J, with 11 bases between. The CDR3 sequence is 13 residues long. CDR3 loop: CASSGRGGYGYTF. The DNA of the CDR3 is TGTGCCAGCAGCGGACGGGGGGGATATGGCTACACCTTC. The full variable domain, in which reference TRBV9 and TRBJ1-2 provide the parts outside the CDR3, is DSGVTQTPKHLITATGQRVTLRCSPRSGDLSVYWYQQSLDQGLQFLIQYYNGEERAKGNILERFSAQQFPDLHSELNLSSLELGDSALYFCASSGRGGYGYTFGSGTRLTVV.

The chain couples TRBV7-9 to TRBJ2-1; maybe TRBD2 (6 bases). V dropped 5 bases and J dropped 4 bases, with 12 bases sitting between them. The CDR3 is made up of 14 amino acids. The germline CDR1 and CDR2 sequences are SEHNR and FQNEAQ (reference sequence). CDR3 DNA sequence: TGTGCCAGCAGCGAGGTCGGGGGTTACAATGAGCAGTTCTTC. Protein sequence: CASSEVGGYNEQFF.

The chain employs TRBV7-9 and TRBJ1-1; no clear D. The germline V and J ends were trimmed by 6 bases and 0 bases, with 17 bases remaining between them. Germline V gene sequence: CDR1 SEHNR, CDR2 FQNEAQ (reference sequence). This CDR3 is 16 amino acids long. The CDR3 reads CASSPRHAVMNTEAFF. The CDR3 DNA is TGTGCCAGCAGTCCCCGACATGCCGTCATGAACACTGAAGCTTTCTTT.

This clone was seen a handful of times. The chain recombines TRBV7-9 with TRBJ1-1; 8 positions match TRBD1. The CDR3 has 14 amino acids. Per the germline V gene, CDR1 is SEHNR and CDR2 is FQNEAQ (reference sequence). Unmatched junction bases numbered 9, after V lost 7 bases and J lost 5 bases. This CDR3 reads CASTQGQGETEAFF. The CDR3 DNA reads as TGTGCCAGCACCCAAGGACAGGGAGAAACTGAAGCTTTCTTT.

This CDR3 is CASSLGSRGSWGYTF. The DNA of the CDR3 is TGTGCCAGCAGTTTGGGGAGCCGCGGTTCCTGGGGCTACACCTTC. This rearrangement joins TRBV28 to TRBJ1-2, with unresolved D. The CDR3 covers 15 residues. CDR1 is MDHEN, CDR2 SYDVKM, per germline. Trimming left V 3 bases short and J 8 bases short, with 19 bases between.

This rearrangement joins TRBV3-1 (or the pseudogene TRBV3-2) to TRBJ2-3; TRBD2 aligns across 8 bases. The junction had 11 bases not matched to a gene; V was cut back by 8 bases and J by 1 base. The CDR3 runs 16 residues. CDR1 is LGHDT and CDR2 is YNNKEL in the germline V gene (reference sequence). CDR3 in DNA: TGTGCCAGCGAACGGGGGGGAGGTTGGGGCACAGATACGCAGTATTTT. Translating it yields CASERGGGWGTDTQYF.

This clone was counted a few times. The V call is TRBV4-1, the J call TRBJ2-3; 9 nucleotides agree with TRBD1. Germline V CDR1 and CDR2: MGHRA, YSYEKL. CDR3 length: 16 residues. J was trimmed by 2 bases and V by 1 base; bases with no gene match: 4. The CDR3 spells CASSQGDRVNTDTQYF. In DNA, the CDR3 is TGCGCCAGCAGCCAAGGGGACAGGGTGAACACAGATACGCAGTATTTT.

V is TRBV18 and J is TRBJ1-3; TRBD1 matches 8 bases. The germline CDR1 and CDR2 sequences are KGHSH and LQKENI. V shed 3 bases and J 1 base; nucleotides not matched to a gene: 8. The CDR3 extends over 17 amino acids. The CDR3 reads CASSPGQGVESGNTIYF. In DNA, the CDR3 is TGTGCCAGCTCACCTGGACAGGGCGTTGAATCTGGAAACACCATATATTTT.

J is TRBJ1-1 and V is TRBV27, with TRBD1 matching over 7 bases. The J segment lost 1 base and the V segment lost 8 bases, leaving 7 bases of the junction unmatched. The length of the CDR3 is 14 residues. Germline CDR1 MNHEY, CDR2 SMNVEV (reference sequence). The CDR3 loop reads CASRKQGKNTEAFF. CDR3 bases: TGTGCCAGCCGGAAACAGGGGAAGAACACTGAAGCTTTCTTT.

The chain joins TRBV29-1 to TRBJ2-7; maybe TRBD1 (5 bases). This CDR3 region has 11 residues. Trimming removed 6 bases at V and 6 bases at J, with 12 bases between. The germline CDR1 and CDR2 sequences are SQVTM and ANQGSEA. The CDR3 here is CSVERQPEQYF. In DNA form, the CDR3 reads TGCAGCGTCGAGAGACAGCCCGAGCAGTACTTC.

The CDR3 loop is CASSRGIGSPLHF. The CDR3 DNA sequence: TGTGCCAGCAGCCGGGGTATAGGGTCACCCCTCCACTTT. The chain couples TRBV6-5 to TRBJ1-6; no clear D gene. This CDR3 has 13 amino acids. Germline V CDR1 and CDR2: MNHEY, SVGAGI. Trimming pared 6 bases from V and 10 bases from J, leaving 13 bases between.

The J gene is TRBJ1-3, the V gene TRBV3-1 (or the pseudogene TRBV3-2); no clear D gene. Germline CDR1 is LGHDT and CDR2 is YNNKEL (reference sequence). The length of the CDR3 is 15 residues. V lost 4 bases and J 1 base, leaving 11 bases between the germline ends. The CDR3 spells CASSRQTQSGNTIYF. The DNA of the CDR3 is TGTGCCAGCAGCCGTCAGACACAGTCTGGAAACACCATATATTTT.

The V call is TRBV19, the J call TRBJ2-2, with 7 bases identical to TRBD1. Trimming cost V 6 bases and J 0 bases; bases outside gene matches: 4. Looked up from germline, CDR1 is LNHDA and CDR2 is SQIVND (reference sequence). The CDR3 length is 15 residues. CDR3 nucleotides: TGTGCCAGTAGGACCGGGACAGCGAACACCGGGGAGCTGTTTTTT. It translates to CASRTGTANTGELFF.

The CDR3: CASSIGQDPTYEQYF. CDR3 DNA: TGTGCCAGCAGCATCGGACAGGACCCCACCTACGAGCAGTACTTC. The chain combines TRBV7-9 with TRBJ2-7; 7 bases align to TRBD1. The J segment lost 2 bases and the V segment lost 5 bases, leaving 9 bases of the junction unmatched. CDR1 and CDR2 (germline): SEHNR, FQNEAQ (reference sequence). The CDR3 contains 15 residues. Complete variable domain (other parts from reference TRBV7-9 and TRBJ2-7): DTGVSQNPRHKITKRGQNVTFRCDPISEHNRLYWYRQTLGQGPEFLTYFQNEAQLEKSRLLSDRFSAERPKGSFSTLEIQRTEQGDSAMYLCASSIGQDPTYEQYFGPGTRLTVT.

The chain combines TRBV5-4 with TRBJ2-5; D may be TRBD1 (6 bases). Germline V gene sequence: CDR1 SGHNT, CDR2 YYREEE (reference sequence). V gave up 1 base and J gave up 5 bases, with 12 bases separating them. This CDR3 spans 14 amino acids. CDR3 in amino acids: CASSLSHRAETQYF. For the CDR3, the DNA is TGTGCCAGCAGCTTGTCGCACAGGGCGGAGACCCAGTACTTC.